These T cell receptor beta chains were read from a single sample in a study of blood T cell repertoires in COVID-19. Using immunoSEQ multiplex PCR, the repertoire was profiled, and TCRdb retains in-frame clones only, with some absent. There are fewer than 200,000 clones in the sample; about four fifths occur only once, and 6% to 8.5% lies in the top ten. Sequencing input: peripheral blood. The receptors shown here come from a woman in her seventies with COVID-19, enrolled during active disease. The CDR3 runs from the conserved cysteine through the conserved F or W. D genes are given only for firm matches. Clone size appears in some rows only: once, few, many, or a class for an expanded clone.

TGTGCCAGCAGCTCAAGCAAGAACACTGAAGCTTTCTTT CASSSSKNTEAFF TRBV7-2 . TRBJ1-1 .
TGTGCCAGCAGTGTAGCGGGTGGGAGCTCCTACGAGCAGTACTTC CASSVAGGSSYEQYF TRBV6-2/TRBV6-3 TRBD2 TRBJ2-7 .
TGTGCCAGCAGCCCCCAAGCGGGAGACTACGAGCAGTACTTC CASSPQAGDYEQYF TRBV7-2 TRBD2 TRBJ2-7 .
TGTGCCAGCAGCGCCCCCGGGACTGCCTATGGCTACACCTTC CASSAPGTAYGYTF TRBV28 . TRBJ1-2 .
TGTGCCAGCAGCCCCCGGGACAGAGATGGCTACACCTTC CASSPRDRDGYTF TRBV7-9 TRBD1 TRBJ1-2 .
TGTGCCAGCAGCTTCCCTGCAGGGAACACTGAAGCTTTCTTT CASSFPAGNTEAFF TRBV5-6 . TRBJ1-1 .
TGTGCCAGCACCCCCCCCGGGACAGGGAACACTGAAGCTTTCTTT CASTPPGTGNTEAFF TRBV28 TRBD1 TRBJ1-1 once
TGTGCCAGCTCCCTCCTAGCGGCCGGGGAGCTGTTTTTT CASSLLAAGELFF TRBV18 TRBD2 TRBJ2-2 few
TGTGCCAGCAGCTTAGAGGCGGGAGAGACCTACGAGCAGTACTTC CASSLEAGETYEQYF TRBV7-2 TRBD2 TRBJ2-7 .
TGCAGCGTCCGGACAGGGCCTCACAATCAGCCCCAGCATTTT CSVRTGPHNQPQHF TRBV29-1 TRBD1 TRBJ1-5 .
TGTGCCAGCAGCTCCACAGGGAAAGAGACCCAGTACTTC CASSSTGKETQYF TRBV11-3 . TRBJ2-5 .
TGTGCCAGCAGCTTAGGGGGGGGCAACTATGGCTACACCTTC CASSLGGGNYGYTF TRBV5-4 . TRBJ1-2 once
TGTGCCAGCAGCTTATCCCCCGACAGGGGCACAGATACGCAGTATTTT CASSLSPDRGTDTQYF TRBV11-2 TRBD1 TRBJ2-3 .
TGTGCCAGCAGTACAGGGGTAAAACTGTTTTTT CASSTGVKLFF TRBV6-5 TRBD1 TRBJ1-4 .
TGTGCCAGCAGCGTTGGACAGGTCATGAACACTGAAGCTTTCTTT CASSVGQVMNTEAFF TRBV5-6 TRBD1 TRBJ1-1 .
TGTGCCAGCAGCTTTAGGGGGCTGAGCTATGGCTACACCTTC CASSFRGLSYGYTF TRBV7-2 TRBD1 TRBJ1-2 once
TGTGCCAGCAGCCAAGTTAGCCGGGGGGAGGAGGGCTACACCTTC CASSQVSRGEEGYTF TRBV4-2 . TRBJ1-2 .
TGTGCCAGCAGTTACCGGGGGACAGGGAATGAAGCTTTCTTT CASSYRGTGNEAFF TRBV6-5 TRBD1 TRBJ1-1 .
TGCGCCAGCAGTTACAGGGAGGGGAGCACCGGGGAGCTGTTTTTT CASSYREGSTGELFF TRBV5-1 . TRBJ2-2 .
TGTGCCAGCAGGTTGCGGGGAGCCAAAAACATTCAGTACTTC CASRLRGAKNIQYF TRBV5-6 . TRBJ2-4 .
TGTGCCAGCAGCCTAGATGACAGGAACACCGGGGAGCTGTTTTTT CASSLDDRNTGELFF TRBV7-2 . TRBJ2-2 .
TGTGCCAGCAGCCTGACCGGGACTAGACACTACGAGCAGTACTTC CASSLTGTRHYEQYF TRBV7-6 TRBD2 TRBJ2-7 once
TGTGCCAGCAGTCCACCGGGACAGGGTCTCCATGAGCAGTTCTTC CASSPPGQGLHEQFF TRBV5-4 TRBD1 TRBJ2-1 once
TGCGCCAGCAGCTTGGGCCAGGTTCCCTACGAGCAGTACTTC CASSLGQVPYEQYF TRBV5-1 . TRBJ2-7 .
TGTGCCAGCAGCCAAGTACAGGGGTCGGCCGGCTACACCTTC CASSQVQGSAGYTF TRBV3-1/TRBV3-2 TRBD1 TRBJ1-2 .
TGCGCCAGCAGCTTCACAGGGGACTATGGCTACACCTTC CASSFTGDYGYTF TRBV5-1 TRBD1 TRBJ1-2 .
TGTGCCTGGAGGGACAGGTCCTACGAGCAGTACTTC CAWRDRSYEQYF TRBV30 TRBD1 TRBJ2-7 .
TGTGCCAGCACCCTACTAGCGGGAGGGCGCACCGGGGAGCTGTTTTTT CASTLLAGGRTGELFF TRBV3-1/TRBV3-2 TRBD2 TRBJ2-2 .
TGTGCCAGCAGATCTCAGGGGGCGCGTGGCTACACCTTC CASRSQGARGYTF TRBV6-5 TRBD1 TRBJ1-2 .
TGTGCCAGCAGTTTAGGTCCCGAACTCCCTTCCTACGAGCAGTACTTC CASSLGPELPSYEQYF TRBV28 . TRBJ2-7 .
TGTGCCAGCAGCTTAGGATCTTCGGGCTCCTACGAGCAGTACTTC CASSLGSSGSYEQYF TRBV7-2 . TRBJ2-7 .